The clone carrying this T cell receptor beta chain was seen more than once but under ten times. Its target is not known. Donors gave roughly 10 milliliters of peripheral blood apiece. The sample is drawn from a study of blood T cells in healthy people across ages. Study outcomes and limitations: Across the age range, TCR beta diversity per million T cells fell in a roughly linear way. There were more naive CD4+ cells and higher diversity in long-lived donors than in aged donors.

A second roughly 6 to 11 cycle PCR used barcoded and J-beta primers. Each of the samples gave a minimum of 3 million paired-end reads that contained CDR3. TCRdb recomputed calls from the 5' RACE reads with MiXCR, one row per CDR3 protein. The sample consists of roughly 900,000 distinct CDR3 sequences, 25% to 30% of them appearing once. The CDR3 totals 15 residues. The ends lost 7 bases at V and 6 bases at J; junction bases unmatched: 13. The V gene's germline CDR1 is SGHTA and CDR2 FQGNSA. The source is a woman older than 75 in good health. The rearrangement links TRBV7-2 to TRBJ2-7, with 9 bases aligning to TRBD2. The sequenced sample was blood. The CDR3 loop is CASNPMGSGGREQYF. As DNA, the CDR3 is TGTGCCAGCAACCCAATGGGTAGCGGGGGACGCGAGCAGTACTTC. The whole variable domain, remainder taken from reference TRBV7-2 and TRBJ2-7, is GAGVSQSPSNKVTEKGKDVELRCDPISGHTALYWYRQSLGQGLEFLIYFQGNSAPDKSGLPSDRFSAERTGGSVSTLTIQRTQQEDSAVYLCASNPMGSGGREQYFGPGTRLTVT.